Reported below is one T cell receptor (beta chain). These data are taken from a study of cytomegalovirus exposure and HLA in healthy donors. Germline V gives CDR1 MNHEY, CDR2 SVGAGI. The CDR3 has 15 residues. V lost 0 bases and J 0 bases, leaving 8 bases between the germline ends. Repertoires were generated with immunoSEQ multiplex PCR, while TCRdb's copy carries only in-frame clones and drops some. The data show about 160,000 clones, around 85% seen once. The source is a woman in her thirties in good health and CMV-seronegative. The chain combines TRBV6-5 with TRBJ1-1; D gene unclear. Sequenced material: PBMCs. CDR3 sequence: CASSYSEWMNTEAFF. The CDR3, as DNA: TGTGCCAGCAGTTACTCGGAGTGGATGAACACTGAAGCTTTCTTT.